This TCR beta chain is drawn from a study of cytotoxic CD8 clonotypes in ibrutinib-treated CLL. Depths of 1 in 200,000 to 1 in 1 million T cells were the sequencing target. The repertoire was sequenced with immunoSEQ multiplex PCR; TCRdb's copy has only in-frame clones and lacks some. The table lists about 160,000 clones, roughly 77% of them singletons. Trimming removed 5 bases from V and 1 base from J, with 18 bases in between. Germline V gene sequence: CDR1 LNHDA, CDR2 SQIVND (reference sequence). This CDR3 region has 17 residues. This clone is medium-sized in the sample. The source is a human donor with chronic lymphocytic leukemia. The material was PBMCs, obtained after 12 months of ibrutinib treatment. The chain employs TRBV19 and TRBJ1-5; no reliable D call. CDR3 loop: CASSYYGLVGSNQPQHF. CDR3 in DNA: TGTGCCAGTAGTTACTACGGCCTCGTTGGGAGCAATCAGCCCCAGCATTTT.